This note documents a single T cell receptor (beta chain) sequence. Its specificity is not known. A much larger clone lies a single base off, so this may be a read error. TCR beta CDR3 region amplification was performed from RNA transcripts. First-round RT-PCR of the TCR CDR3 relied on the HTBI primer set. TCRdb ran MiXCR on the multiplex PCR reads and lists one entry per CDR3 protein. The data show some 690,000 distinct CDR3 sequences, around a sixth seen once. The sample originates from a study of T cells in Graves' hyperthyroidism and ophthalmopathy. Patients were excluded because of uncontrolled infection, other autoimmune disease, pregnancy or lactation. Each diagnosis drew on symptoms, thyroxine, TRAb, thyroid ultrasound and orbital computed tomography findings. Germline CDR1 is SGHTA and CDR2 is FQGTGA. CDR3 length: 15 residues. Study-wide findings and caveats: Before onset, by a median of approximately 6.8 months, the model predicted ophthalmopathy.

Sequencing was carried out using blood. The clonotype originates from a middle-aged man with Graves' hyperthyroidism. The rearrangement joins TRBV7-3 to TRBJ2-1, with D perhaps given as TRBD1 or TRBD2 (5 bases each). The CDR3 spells CASSLTDGTYNGQFF. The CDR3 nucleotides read TGTGCCAGCAGCTTAACAGACGGGACCTACAATGGGCAGTTCTTC.